This TCR beta chain was sequenced for a study of cytomegalovirus exposure and HLA in healthy donors. The CDR3 is made up of 15 amino acids. Germline CDR1 reads MDHEN; CDR2 reads SYDVKM. With V trimmed by 7 bases and J by 5 bases, 10 bases remained unmatched. Researchers ran the PCR with 60 Vbeta and 13 Jbeta primers. The protocol was immunoSEQ multiplex PCR, while the TCRdb copy is restricted to in-frame clones and leaves out a portion. This listing includes 65,000 to 95,000 clones. This TCR was recovered from a woman aged 55-69 years in good health and CMV-seronegative. The chain links TRBV28 to TRBJ2-5, with 10 positions matching TRBD2. The sequenced sample was PBMCs. In DNA, the CDR3 is TGTGCCAGCACCTTAGCGGGAGGATTCTCTGAGACCCAGTACTTC. Residues: CASTLAGGFSETQYF. Drawing the rest from reference TRBV28 and TRBJ2-5, the complete variable domain is DVKVTQSSRYLVKRTGEKVFLECVQDMDHENMFWYRQDPGLGLRLIYFSYDVKMKEKGDIPEGYSVSREKKERFSLILESASTNQTSMYLCASTLAGGFSETQYFGPGTRLLVL.